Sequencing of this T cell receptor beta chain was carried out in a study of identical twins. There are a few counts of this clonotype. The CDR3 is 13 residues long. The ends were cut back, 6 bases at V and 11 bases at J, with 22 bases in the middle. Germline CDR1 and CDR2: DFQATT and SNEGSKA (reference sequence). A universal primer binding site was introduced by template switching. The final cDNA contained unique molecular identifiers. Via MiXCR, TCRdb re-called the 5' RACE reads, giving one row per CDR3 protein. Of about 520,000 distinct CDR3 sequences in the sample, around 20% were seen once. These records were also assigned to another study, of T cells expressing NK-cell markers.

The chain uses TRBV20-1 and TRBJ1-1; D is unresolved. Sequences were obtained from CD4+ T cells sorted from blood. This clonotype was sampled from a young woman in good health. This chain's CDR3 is CSAPGHGTLHAFF. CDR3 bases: TGCAGTGCCCCCGGGCACGGAACTTTGCACGCTTTCTTT.